Here is one T cell receptor beta chain with its context. Its cognate antigen is unknown. The study drew donors from healthy Caucasian individuals in Russia aged roughly 6 to 90. PBMCs, at least 6.5 million per sample, were isolated. The data were obtained in a study of blood T cells in healthy people across ages. Whole-study results and caveats: It was found that TCR beta diversity correlated strongly with the percentage of naive T cells.

The CDR3 runs 16 residues. CDR1 and CDR2 from the germline V gene are DFQATT and SNEGSKA (reference sequence). The ends lost 3 bases at V and 2 bases at J; junction bases unmatched: 6. Primers used in a second PCR of roughly 6 to 12 cycles were a sample-barcoded 5' primer and a J-beta primer mix. MiXCR, applied by TCRdb to the 5' RACE reads, yields one record per CDR3 protein. This table holds 980,000 or so distinct CDR3 sequences, roughly 43% found once. Sample: blood. This receptor was obtained from a man aged 25-45 years in good health. The chain carries TRBV20-1 and TRBJ2-3; TRBD2 aligns across 12 bases. The CDR3 DNA reads TGCAGTGCTAGTGGGAGACTAGCGGGAGACACAGATACGCAGTATTTT. It encodes CSASGRLAGDTDTQYF.